The 8 T cell receptor beta chains below come from one sample, sequenced in a study of T cell repertoires in cytomegalovirus infection. In TCRdb, the reads were re-called with MiXCR into one record per CDR3 protein. The sample has over 100,000 distinct CDR3 sequences; around 29% are singletons. Their target antigens are unknown. The sequencing here drew on CD8+ T cells from cultured PBMCs, taken from culture after CMV antigen stimulation. Receptor source: a human donor in good health (CMV status not recorded). Some clones in this sample may be carry-over from other donors' samples.

The chain uses TRBV11-2 and TRBJ2-7; 9 positions match TRBD1. This CDR3 contains 15 residues. V was pared by 6 bases and J by 2 bases, with 8 bases of the junction left unmatched. Germline V gives CDR1 SGHAT, CDR2 FQNNGV. In DNA form, the CDR3 reads TGTGCCAGCAGGCCCCGGGGACAGGGTACCTACGAGCAGTACTTC. Translated: CASRPRGQGTYEQYF. Using reference TRBV11-2 and TRBJ2-7 for the parts outside the CDR3, the full variable domain is EAGVAQSPRYKIIEKRQSVAFWCNPISGHATLYWYQQILGQGPKLLIQFQNNGVVDDSQLPKDRFSAERLKGVDSTLKIQPAKLEDSAVYLCASRPRGQGTYEQYFGPGTRLTVT.

This clonotype has only a few counts. The chain employs TRBV7-9 and TRBJ2-7; possibly TRBD2 for D (5 bases). V was shortened by 5 bases and J by 3 bases, with 11 bases between the two germline ends. Germline V lookup: CDR1 SEHNR, CDR2 FQNEAQ (reference sequence). CDR3 size: 13 residues. The CDR3 is CASSPATNYEQYF. The CDR3 DNA sequence: TGTGCCAGCAGCCCAGCGACTAACTACGAGCAGTACTTC.

The chain links TRBV6-1 to TRBJ2-1; 7 bases are shared with TRBD2. This CDR3 is built from 15 residues. J was trimmed by 1 base and V by 7 bases; bases with no gene match: 7. The germline gives CDR1 MNHNS, CDR2 SASEGT. The CDR3 DNA is TGTGCCAGCAAGAAAGGCGGGGGATCCTACAATGAGCAGTTCTTC. This codes for CASKKGGGSYNEQFF.

This clonotype was detected a few times. The rearrangement joins TRBV19 to TRBJ1-1; D gene uncertain. V was cut by 4 bases and J by 1 base, with 16 bases left in between. Germline assignment: CDR1 LNHDA and CDR2 SQIVND (reference sequence). CDR3 length: 16 amino acids. The CDR3 protein is CASSKPHRSGNTEAFF. The CDR3 region has the DNA TGTGCCAGTAGTAAACCCCATCGGTCGGGGAACACTGAAGCTTTCTTT.

The chain combines TRBV25-1 with TRBJ2-1; weak D call: TRBD2 (6 bases). The V end was cut by 4 bases, the J end by 8 bases, with 9 bases between. CDR1 is MGHDK, CDR2 SYGVNS, per germline. The CDR3 sequence is 12 residues long. CDR3 DNA: TGTGCCAGCAGTGTGTCTAGCGATGAGCAGTTCTTC. Encoded protein: CASSVSSDEQFF.

This clonotype was seen at least ten times. The chain links TRBV11-2 to TRBJ2-3, with D uncertain. The germline gives CDR1 SGHAT, CDR2 FQNNGV. The CDR3 consists of 13 residues. Trimming removed 2 bases at V and 5 bases at J, with 8 bases between. The CDR3 DNA reads TGTGCCAGCAGCTTACCTAACCGAGATACGCAGTATTTT. Translation: CASSLPNRDTQYF.

Only one count was recorded for this clonotype. The chain employs TRBV20-1 and TRBJ1-1; D is unclear. The CDR3 totals 12 residues. Deletions cut 5 bases from V and 0 bases from J, with 7 bases between. The V gene's germline CDR1 is DFQATT and CDR2 SNEGSKA (reference sequence). Written as DNA, the CDR3 is TGCAGTGCTCCAAACATGAACACTGAAGCTTTCTTT. It specifies CSAPNMNTEAFF.

V is TRBV19 and J is TRBJ2-5; D gene uncertain. Germline CDR1 LNHDA, CDR2 SQIVND (reference sequence). V shed 5 bases and J shed 5 bases, with 12 bases lying between them. This CDR3 spans 13 amino acids. In DNA, the CDR3 is TGTGCCAGTAGTCCGTTCGACCGGGAGACCCAGTACTTC. Its translation is CASSPFDRETQYF.